This is a list of T cell receptor beta chains from one sample in a study of T-cell reconstitution after alpha-beta-depleted transplantation in children. One entry per CDR3 protein, called by TCRdb with MiXCR from the PCR reads. The table records fewer than 550,000 distinct CDR3 sequences, over 9.5% of them present only once. The sample here was PBMCs, mostly from graft donor cells, taken 180 days after TCRalphabeta/CD19-depleted stem cell transplant. These receptors all come from a female patient aged 2-15 years who had a stem cell transplant for aplastic anemia, so the T cells may come from the graft donor. Each CDR3 is given with its conserved first and last residue. D genes are given only for firm matches. Clone sizes are given selectively: once, few, many, or a class where the clone is expanded.

clone_size | d_call | j_call | v_call | cdr3_nt | cdr3_aa
. | TRBD1 | TRBJ1-5 | TRBV11-1 | TGTGCCAGCAGCTCCGACCCTTGGACAGGAAATAGCAATCAGCCCCAGCATTTT | CASSSDPWTGNSNQPQHF
. | . | TRBJ1-5 | TRBV5-1 | TGCGCCAGCAGCTTCGGGGATAATCAGCCCCAGCATTTT | CASSFGDNQPQHF
few | . | TRBJ2-1 | TRBV9 | TGTGCCAGCAGCGGCAGCAACACAGGGAGCTCCTACAATGAGCAGTTCTTC | CASSGSNTGSSYNEQFF
. | . | TRBJ1-5 | TRBV29-1 | TGCAGCGTTGCAAATAGCAATCAGCCCCAGCATTTT | CSVANSNQPQHF
few | . | TRBJ2-7 | TRBV5-1 | TGCGCCAGCAGCCCACAGGGTAGTAGCTACGAGCAGTACTTC | CASSPQGSSYEQYF
. | TRBD1 | TRBJ2-5 | TRBV15 | TGTGCCACCAGCCTCCGGGACAGGGATAGGGAGACCCAGTACTTC | CATSLRDRDRETQYF
. | . | TRBJ2-1 | TRBV11-2 | TGTGCCATCTTCGGGGAAACCGGCGGGCCTCGGCGTCCCTACAATGAGCAGTTCTTC | CAIFGETGGPRRPYNEQFF
few | TRBD1 | TRBJ2-2 | TRBV11-2 | TGTGCCAGCAGCTCCCCACAGGGGGCCGGGACCGGGGAGCTGTTTTTT | CASSSPQGAGTGELFF
few | TRBD1 | TRBJ2-5 | TRBV7-2 | TGTGCCAGCAGCACGGACAGGCCCTCTGGGGAGACCCAGTACTTC | CASSTDRPSGETQYF
. | TRBD2 | TRBJ2-1 | TRBV25-1 | TGTGCCAGCAGTGATTTCCCTCGGAGTGAGGGAGCGGGAGGTGGTAATGAGCAGTTCTTC | CASSDFPRSEGAGGGNEQFF
. | TRBD1 | TRBJ2-4 | TRBV7-9 | TGTGCCAGCAGCACTTCGACAGGGGGATACATTCAGTACTTC | CASSTSTGGYIQYF
few | . | TRBJ2-5 | TRBV9 | TGTGCCAGCAGCGTAGGTCCTAGCAGGGAGACCCAGTACTTC | CASSVGPSRETQYF
. | TRBD1 | TRBJ2-7 | TRBV2 | TGTGCCAGTACGGAACATGATCACAGGGGATTC | CASTEHDHRGF
many | . | TRBJ2-7 | TRBV29-1 | TGCAGCGTTGAGAGCGAGAGCTCCTACGAGCAGTACTTC | CSVESESSYEQYF
. | TRBD1 | TRBJ1-2 | TRBV7-2 | TGTGCCAGCAGCTTAAGGGACAGGCAATATGGCTACACCTTC | CASSLRDRQYGYTF
. | TRBD1 | TRBJ2-3 | TRBV7-9 | TGTGCCAGCAGTCAACAGGGGGCCCTCACAGATACGCAGTATTTT | CASSQQGALTDTQYF
few | . | TRBJ2-2 | TRBV7-2 | TGTGCCAGCAGCCCCCGGACCCACCTGGGCACCGGGGAGCTGTTTTTT | CASSPRTHLGTGELFF
many | . | TRBJ2-1 | TRBV29-1 | TGCAGCGCGACAGAGACTAGCTACAATGAGCAGTTCTTC | CSATETSYNEQFF
. | . | TRBJ2-1 | TRBV6-2/TRBV6-3 | TGTGCCAGCAGCAGGGCACGGTATGGTGATGAGCAGTTCTTC | CASSRARYGDEQFF